The clone carrying this T cell receptor (beta chain) was detected a few times. The target antigen is unknown. The data derive from a study of regulatory T cells in long-lasting Graves disease. Study conclusions and caveats: In persistent patients, shared public clonotypes (over 2,500) outnumbered those in new patients (around 1,000).

As to time point: persistent/refractory GD, antithyroid drugs over 5 years with positive TRAb. After RNA was extracted from PBMCs, the TCR library was made from it. Arm-PCR of CDR3 regions with iRepertoire HTBI primers generated TCR beta libraries. TCRdb reprocessed the multiplex PCR reads via MiXCR and lists one record per CDR3 protein. Of 400,000 or so distinct CDR3 sequences in the sample, 23% were seen once. CDR3 length: 15 residues. The germline gives CDR1 MGHRA, CDR2 YSYEKL. V was shortened by 5 bases and J by 5 bases, with 13 bases between the two germline ends. The sample here was peripheral blood mononuclear cells (PBMCs), taken when the disease was refractory, from a patient treated with antithyroid drugs. The chain combines TRBV4-1 with TRBJ1-6; a possible D gene is TRBD1 (6 bases). The sequence came from a female donor with Graves disease. Written as DNA, the CDR3 is TGCGCCAGCAGCGTCGGGGGGACAAATAATTCACCCCTCCACTTT. Translation: CASSVGGTNNSPLHF.